This T cell receptor (beta chain) was identified in a study of T cell repertoires in aging, cancer and after chemotherapy. Findings and caveats of the study: In each cancer cohort, median generation probability increased across chemotherapy, suggesting thymic output rebounded.

A mixed TRB-A/B primer pool amplified rearranged TRB by multiplex touch-down PCR. MiXCR, run by TCRdb on the multiplex PCR reads, gives a single entry per CDR3 protein. This sample has under 4,000 distinct CDR3 sequences, with around 24% found just once. Germline values: CDR1 LNHNV, CDR2 YYDKDF (reference sequence). Trimming removed 2 bases from V and 4 bases from J, with 11 bases in between. The CDR3 sequence is 14 residues long. In this sample, this clonotype is medium-sized. Its antigen is unknown. Amplification of TCR beta used genomic DNA extracted from peripheral blood. The specimen sequenced was blood. This TCR came from a human donor with a blood cancer. This sequence joins TRBV15 and TRBJ1-2; D gene unclear. In DNA form, the CDR3 reads TGTGCCACCAGCAGACCTCGGACGGTCTATGGCTACACCTTC. Translated, it gives CATSRPRTVYGYTF.